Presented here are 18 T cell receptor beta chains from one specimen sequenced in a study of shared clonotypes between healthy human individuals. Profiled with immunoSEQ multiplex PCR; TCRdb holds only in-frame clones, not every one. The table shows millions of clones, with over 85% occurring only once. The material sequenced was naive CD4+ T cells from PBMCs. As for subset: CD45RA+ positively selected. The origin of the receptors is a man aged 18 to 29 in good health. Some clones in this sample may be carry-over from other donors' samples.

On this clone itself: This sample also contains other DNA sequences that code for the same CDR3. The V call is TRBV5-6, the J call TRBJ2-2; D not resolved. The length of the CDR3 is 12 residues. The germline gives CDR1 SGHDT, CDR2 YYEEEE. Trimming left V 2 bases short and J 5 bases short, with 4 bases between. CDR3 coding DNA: TGTGCCAGCAGCTTATATACCGGGGAGCTGTTTTTT. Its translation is CASSLYTGELFF.

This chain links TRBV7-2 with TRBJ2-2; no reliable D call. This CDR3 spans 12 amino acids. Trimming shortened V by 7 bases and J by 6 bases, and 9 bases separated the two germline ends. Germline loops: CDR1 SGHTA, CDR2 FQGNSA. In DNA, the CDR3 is TGTGCCAGCACCACCTCCCCCGGGGAGCTGTTTTTT. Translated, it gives CASTTSPGELFF.

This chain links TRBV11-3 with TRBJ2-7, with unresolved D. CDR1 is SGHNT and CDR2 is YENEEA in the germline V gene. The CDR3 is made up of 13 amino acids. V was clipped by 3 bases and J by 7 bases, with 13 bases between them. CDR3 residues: CASSLSVNGEQYF. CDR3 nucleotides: TGTGCCAGCAGCTTGTCAGTAAATGGGGAGCAGTACTTC. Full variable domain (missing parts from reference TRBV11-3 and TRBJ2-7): EAGVVQSPRYKIIEKKQPVAFWCNPISGHNTLYWYLQNLGQGPELLIRYENEEAVDDSQLPKDRFSAERLKGVDSTLKIQPAELGDSAVYLCASSLSVNGEQYFGPGTRLTVT.

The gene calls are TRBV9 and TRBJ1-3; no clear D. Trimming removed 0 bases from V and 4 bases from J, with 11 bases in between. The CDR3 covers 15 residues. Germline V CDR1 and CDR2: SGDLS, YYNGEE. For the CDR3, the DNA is TGTGCCAGCAGCGTAGATTTTAGGAGGGGAAACACCATATATTTT. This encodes CASSVDFRRGNTIYF.

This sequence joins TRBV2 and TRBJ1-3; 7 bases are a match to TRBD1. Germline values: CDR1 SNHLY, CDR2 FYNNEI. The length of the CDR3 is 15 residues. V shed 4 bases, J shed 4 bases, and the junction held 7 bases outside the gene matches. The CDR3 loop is CASSVGGSPGNTIYF. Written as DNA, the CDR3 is TGTGCCAGCAGTGTAGGGGGCTCGCCCGGAAACACCATATATTTT.

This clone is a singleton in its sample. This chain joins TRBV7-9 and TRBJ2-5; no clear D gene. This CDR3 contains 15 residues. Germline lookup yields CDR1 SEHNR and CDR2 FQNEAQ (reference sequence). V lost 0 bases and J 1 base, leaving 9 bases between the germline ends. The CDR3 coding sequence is TGTGCCAGCAGCTTAGCGCGCCAGTTCCAAGAGACCCAGTACTTC. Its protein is CASSLARQFQETQYF.

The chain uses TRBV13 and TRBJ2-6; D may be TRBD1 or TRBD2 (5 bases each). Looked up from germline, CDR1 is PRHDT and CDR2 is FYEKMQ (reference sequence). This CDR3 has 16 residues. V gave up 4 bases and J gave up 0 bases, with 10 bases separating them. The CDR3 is CASSWDGYSGANVLTF. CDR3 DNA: TGTGCCAGCAGCTGGGACGGTTACTCTGGGGCCAACGTCCTGACTTTC.

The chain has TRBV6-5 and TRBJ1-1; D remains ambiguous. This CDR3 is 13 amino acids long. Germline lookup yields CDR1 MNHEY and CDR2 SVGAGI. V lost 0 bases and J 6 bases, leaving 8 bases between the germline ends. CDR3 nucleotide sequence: TGTGCCAGCAGTTACTCATGGGGTTCTGAAGCTTTCTTT. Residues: CASSYSWGSEAFF.

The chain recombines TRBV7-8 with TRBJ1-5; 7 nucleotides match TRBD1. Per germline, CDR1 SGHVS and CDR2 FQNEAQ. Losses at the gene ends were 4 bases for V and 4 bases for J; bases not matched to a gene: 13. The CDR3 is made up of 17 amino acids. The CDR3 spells CASSSRGDRDRNQPQHF. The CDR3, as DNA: TGTGCCAGCAGCTCTAGGGGAGACAGGGACCGTAATCAGCCCCAGCATTTT.

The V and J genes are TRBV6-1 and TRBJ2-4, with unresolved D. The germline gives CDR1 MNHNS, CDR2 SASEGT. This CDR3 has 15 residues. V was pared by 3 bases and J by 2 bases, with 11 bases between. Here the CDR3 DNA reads TGTGCCAGCAGTGAGGTCTGGACCCCCAAAAACATTCAGTACTTC. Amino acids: CASSEVWTPKNIQYF.

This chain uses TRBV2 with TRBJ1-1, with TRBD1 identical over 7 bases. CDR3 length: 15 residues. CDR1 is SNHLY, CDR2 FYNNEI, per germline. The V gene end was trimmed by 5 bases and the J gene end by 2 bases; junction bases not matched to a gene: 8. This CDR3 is CASSQEGARNTEAFF. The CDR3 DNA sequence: TGTGCCAGCAGTCAGGAGGGGGCGCGAAACACTGAAGCTTTCTTT. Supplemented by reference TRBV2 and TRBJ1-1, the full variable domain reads EPEVTQTPSHQVTQMGQEVILRCVPISNHLYFYWYRQILGQKVEFLVSFYNNEISEKSEIFDDQFSVERPDGSNFTLKIRSTKLEDSAMYFCASSQEGARNTEAFFGQGTRLTVV.

CDR3 nucleotide sequence: TGTGCCAGCAGCCGGGGACTAGCGGGAGGATTATACGAGCAGTACTTC. Protein: CASSRGLAGGLYEQYF. J is TRBJ2-7 and V is TRBV11-1, with 15 positions matching TRBD2. CDR3 length: 16 amino acids. The germline gives CDR1 SGHAT, CDR2 FQDESV (reference sequence). V shed 5 bases and J 4 bases; nucleotides not matched to a gene: 6.

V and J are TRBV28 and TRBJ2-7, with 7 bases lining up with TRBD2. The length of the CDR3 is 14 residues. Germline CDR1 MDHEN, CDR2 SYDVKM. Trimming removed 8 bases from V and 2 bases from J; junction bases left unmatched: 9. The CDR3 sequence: CASGSGGSTYEQYF. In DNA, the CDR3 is TGTGCCAGCGGGTCCGGGGGGAGTACCTACGAGCAGTACTTC.

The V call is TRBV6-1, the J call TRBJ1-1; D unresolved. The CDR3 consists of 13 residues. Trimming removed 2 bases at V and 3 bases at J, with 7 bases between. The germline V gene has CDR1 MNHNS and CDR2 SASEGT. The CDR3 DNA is TGTGCCAGCAGTGAAAGACGATACACTGAAGCTTTCTTT. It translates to CASSERRYTEAFF.

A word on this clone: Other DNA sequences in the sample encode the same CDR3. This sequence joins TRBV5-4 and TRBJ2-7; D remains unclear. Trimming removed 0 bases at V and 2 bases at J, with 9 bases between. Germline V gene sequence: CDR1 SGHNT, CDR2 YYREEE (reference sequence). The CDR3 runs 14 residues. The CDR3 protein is CASSLGRPPYEQYF. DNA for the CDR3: TGTGCCAGCAGCTTGGGGCGGCCGCCCTACGAGCAGTACTTC.

CDR3 in DNA: TGCAGCGTAAGGACTAGCGGGGCTGTCTACAATGAGCAGTTCTTC. It is translated as CSVRTSGAVYNEQFF. The V gene is TRBV29-1, the J gene TRBJ2-1; 12 bases are shared with TRBD2. The CDR3 has 15 amino acids. In germline, CDR1 is SQVTM, CDR2 ANQGSEA. V was pared by 6 bases and J by 3 bases, with 6 bases of the junction left unmatched.

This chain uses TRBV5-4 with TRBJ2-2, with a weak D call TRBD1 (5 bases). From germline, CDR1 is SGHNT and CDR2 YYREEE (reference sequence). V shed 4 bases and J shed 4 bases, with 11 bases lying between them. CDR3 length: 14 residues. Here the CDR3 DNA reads TGTGCCAGCAGCCCTAGAAGGGGCACCGGGGAGCTGTTTTTT. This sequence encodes CASSPRRGTGELFF.

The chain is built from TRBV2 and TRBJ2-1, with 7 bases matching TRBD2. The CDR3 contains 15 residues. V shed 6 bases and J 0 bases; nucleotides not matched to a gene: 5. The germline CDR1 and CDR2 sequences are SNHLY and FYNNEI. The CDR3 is CASRVLASSYNEQFF. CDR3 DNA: TGTGCCAGCAGGGTACTAGCGTCCTCCTACAATGAGCAGTTCTTC.